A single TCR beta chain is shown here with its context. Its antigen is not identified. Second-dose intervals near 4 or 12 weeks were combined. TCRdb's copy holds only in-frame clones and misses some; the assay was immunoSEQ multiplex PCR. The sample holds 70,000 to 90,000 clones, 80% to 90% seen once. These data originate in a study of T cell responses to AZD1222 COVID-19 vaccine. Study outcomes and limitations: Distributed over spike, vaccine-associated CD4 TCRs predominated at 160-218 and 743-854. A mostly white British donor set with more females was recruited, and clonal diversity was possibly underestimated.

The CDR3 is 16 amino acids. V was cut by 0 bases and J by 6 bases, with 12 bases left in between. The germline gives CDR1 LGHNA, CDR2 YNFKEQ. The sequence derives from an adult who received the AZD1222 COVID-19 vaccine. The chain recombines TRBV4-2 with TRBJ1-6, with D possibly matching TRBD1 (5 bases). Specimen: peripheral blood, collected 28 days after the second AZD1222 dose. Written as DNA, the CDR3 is TGTGCCAGCAGCCAAGAGGGTACAGGAGGTAATTCACCCCTCCACTTT. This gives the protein CASSQEGTGGNSPLHF.